This TCR beta chain was captured by sequencing in a study of blood T cell repertoires in COVID-19. Study as a whole: Samples came from the United States, Italy and Spain, spanning acute and convalescent COVID-19. Sample material is recorded as cDNA or gDNA derived from T cells, B-cell-depleted T cells, or PBMCs.

Original analysis: It was from reference gene primer amplification that nucleated cell counts were estimated. Assay used: immunoSEQ multiplex PCR; TCRdb lists only in-frame clones, some missing. V and J calls plus clone size are reproduced from that table; the DNA served to infer D and trimming. The sample carries around 180,000 clones, around four fifths recorded once. Germline trimming cut 4 bases from V and 3 bases from J; bases unmatched to any gene: 10. Per germline, CDR1 SGHRS and CDR2 YFSETQ. This CDR3 comprises 17 residues. The sequence was obtained from a woman aged 25 to 39 with acute or convalescent COVID-19. Sequencing was performed on peripheral blood. The V and J genes are TRBV5-1 and TRBJ1-4; 9 bases align to TRBD1. CDR3: CASSLGTGQPANEKLFF. The CDR3 coding sequence is TGCGCCAGCAGCCTCGGGACAGGGCAACCTGCTAATGAAAAACTGTTTTTT. Combining the CDR3 with reference TRBV5-1 and TRBJ1-4 gives the whole variable domain KAGVTQTPRYLIKTRGQQVTLSCSPISGHRSVSWYQQTPGQGLQFLFEYFSETQRNKGNFPGRFSGRQFSNSRSEMNVSTLELGDSALYLCASSLGTGQPANEKLFFGSGTQLSVL.